Listed below are T cell receptor beta chains from one sample, sequenced in a study of glioma-infiltrating T cells. TCRdb re-analysed the multiplex PCR reads in MiXCR, keeping a single row per CDR3 protein. The data hold 150,000 to 200,000 distinct CDR3 sequences, with around 30% observed a single time. Sequences were obtained from glioma tissue, nonneoplastic brain tissue, or PBMCs (not recorded which). The receptors here all came from a human donor with low-grade glioma or glioblastoma, undergoing nonglioma brain surgery, or in good health (not recorded which). CDR3s leave out the opening cysteine and the closing phenylalanine or tryptophan. The order of the fields is V gene, J gene, CDR3 protein.

TRBV7-2	TRBJ2-7	VSSSLRGTSYEQY
TRBV10-3	TRBJ1-1	AISGGRNTEAF
TRBV5-4	TRBJ2-7	ASSLGVATYEQY
TRBV18	TRBJ2-7	ASSQDYHGTEQY
TRBV7-3	TRBJ2-3	ASSPRGGRADTQY
TRBV6-5	TRBJ2-3	ASSYPADRTDTQY
TRBV2	TRBJ2-1	ASSDRVVEQF
TRBV7-2	TRBJ2-7	ASSLVPNYEQY
TRBV6-5	TRBJ1-4	ASRWTGDNEKLF
TRBV7-8	TRBJ2-7	ASSLEPGVRQY
TRBV6-1	.	AIETGTGTYEQY
TRBV5-4	TRBJ1-2	ASSLLVRGGYT
TRBV4-3	TRBJ2-3	ASSQDPGADTQY
TRBV19	TRBJ2-7	ASSGQGTYEQY
TRBV10-3	TRBJ1-1	AVGQGGVEAF
TRBV3-1	TRBJ2-3	ASSQELVTTDTQY
TRBV7-3	TRBJ2-1	ASSLRGGNEQF
TRBV19	TRBJ1-2	ASSLTGVDYGYT
TRBV6-1	TRBJ2-4	ASGWTSGTVRY
TRBV6-1	TRBJ2-3	AILSADTQY
TRBV27	TRBJ2-5	ASSRGLAGGLGTQY
TRBV7-8	TRBJ2-1	ASSYVPRRPSSYNEQF
TRBV6-2/TRBV6-3	TRBJ2-1	ASIGGPLAPYNERF
TRBV28	TRBJ2-3	ASSQGDRISGRLTDTQY
TRBV5-5	TRBJ2-5	ASSLGARQETQY
TRBV10-3	TRBJ2-6	AISQARAGANVLT
TRBV7-2	TRBJ2-5	ASSLTVPYQETQY
TRBV19	TRBJ1-4	ASSIATRAHEKLF
TRBV6-1	TRBJ2-3	ASRATDTQY
TRBV27	TRBJ2-3	ASSLIWADTQY
TRBV4-1	TRBJ2-7	ASSQVSAEQY
TRBV20-1	TRBJ2-1	SVTSPGGTSSYNEQF
TRBV20-1	TRBJ2-1	SARGTGVYNEQF
TRBV7-2	TRBJ1-6	ASSLSQGDSPLH
TRBV3-1	TRBJ1-2	ASRRSQGGYGYT
TRBV7-6	TRBJ2-3	ASSLLQAGGGTDTQY
TRBV20-1	TRBJ1-2	SATTGSGYT
TRBV10-3	TRBJ1-5	AISESGGSQPQH
TRBV7-2	TRBJ2-7	ASSFLGGTYEQY
TRBV18	TRBJ1-2	ASSPGAQGASGYT
TRBV7-2	TRBJ2-7	ASSPQPGQSYEQY
TRBV28	TRBJ2-7	ASSFPTSGRARDEQY
TRBV15	TRBJ2-7	ATSRDPGRYNEQY
TRBV20-1	TRBJ2-5	SARDTSIGGISYTFGSGTQY